Included here is one T cell receptor beta chain sequence, with context. Its matching antigen is unknown. The second PCR ran about 6 to 12 cycles with a sample-barcoded 5' primer and J-beta primers. A single record per CDR3 protein comes from TCRdb applying MiXCR to the 5' RACE reads. In the table there are around 990,000 distinct CDR3 sequences, 35% to 40% of which are singletons. The data belong to a study of blood T cells in healthy people across ages. Study conclusions and caveats: Conclusively comparing naive with antigen-experienced cells was impossible with unsorted PBMCs.

Trimming removed 5 bases from V and 7 bases from J, with 9 bases in between. CDR1 MNHEY and CDR2 SMNVEV come from the germline V gene (reference sequence). This CDR3 contains 11 residues. The source material was blood. J is TRBJ2-7 and V is TRBV27; D gene uncertain. This clonotype originated in a man between 18 and 35 years old in good health. The CDR3 nucleotides are TGTGCCAGCAGTATATACAATGAGCAGTACTTC. It specifies CASSIYNEQYF.